This entry features one T cell receptor beta chain sequence. Its antigen is not identified. Deletions cut 3 bases from V and 4 bases from J, with 9 bases between. Per the germline V gene, CDR1 is SGHRS and CDR2 is YFSETQ. The CDR3 totals 13 residues. The sample comes from a study of tumor-infiltrating lymphocytes in primary liver carcinoma. Overall study results and limits: Owing to bulk unsorted samples, no comparison was made between CD4+ and CD8+ repertoires. The top-250-clone fraction was significantly higher in tumors than in blood (p = 0.039).

Both blood RNA, taken from unsorted whole blood, and germline DNA were extracted. Starting material of 500 ng total RNA yielded TCR beta cDNA via a constant-region primer. Libraries of TCR beta came from three nested multiplex PCR rounds with slightly modified ARM-PCR. A C-beta reverse primer and TRBV1-TRBV30 forward primers served in each of the first two PCR rounds, at 10 cycles apiece. TCRdb re-analysed the multiplex PCR reads in MiXCR, keeping a single row per CDR3 protein. Seen here are 190,000 or so distinct CDR3 sequences, 65% observed once, and the top ten hold about 7.1%. V and J are TRBV5-1 and TRBJ2-3; D unclear. The sequencing input was peripheral blood. This clonotype was obtained from a woman in her sixties or seventies with primary liver carcinoma and hepatitis B virus infection. CDR3: CASSSPGADTQYF. CDR3 DNA sequence: TGCGCCAGCAGCTCTCCGGGCGCAGATACGCAGTATTTT.